This TCR beta chain appears in the sequencing data of a study of human T cells and chemical hapten exposure. Study at large: All through the roughly 26-week study, the scalp of each patient received diphenylcyclopropenone doses weekly. Upper-back patch tests with 0.01% DPC were read at 6 days.

The sample's time point: pre-sensitization, week 0. Treatment of the sample: therapeutic diphenylcyclopropenone sensitization with weekly scalp DPC. Non-pregnant alopecia patients aged 18 to 70, suitable for DPC therapy. In the authors' methods: Samples ranged from roughly 20,000 to 700,000 TCRs, with a median of roughly 95,000. TCRdb fed the RACE reads into MiXCR, producing one record per CDR3 protein. The V and J calls come from TCRdb's annotation, not from the publication. The data contain 380,000 or so distinct CDR3 sequences, approximately 5% of them singletons. The sample holds a few counts of this clonotype. Sequences were derived from whole blood, sampled in connection with sensitization to the hapten diphenylcyclopropenone (DPC). The receptor comes from a woman younger than 35 with alopecia areata. Some clones in this sample may be carry-over from other donors' samples.

CDR3 in DNA: TGCAGCTTCGGACGAGGGCAGGGAGCTTTCTTT. Its translation is CSFGRGQGAFF. The V call is TRBV29-1, the J call TRBJ1-1, with TRBD1 as a possible D gene (5 bases). The CDR3 is made up of 11 amino acids. V was cut by 8 bases and J by 10 bases, with 17 bases left in between. The V gene's germline CDR1 is SQVTM and CDR2 ANQGSEA.